The following is a T cell receptor beta chain sequence with its context. This entry comes from a study of blood T cell repertoires in COVID-19. Background on the study: Samples taken during acute and convalescent COVID-19 were collected in the United States, Italy and Spain. Sample material is recorded as cDNA or gDNA derived from T cells, B-cell-depleted T cells, or PBMCs.

Germline CDR1 and CDR2: DFQATT and SNEGSKA (reference sequence). Trimming shortened V by 3 bases and J by 4 bases, and 18 bases separated the two germline ends. The CDR3 runs 15 residues. Authors' data handling: For nucleated cells, counts were estimated from reference gene primer amplification. Some clones are missing from TCRdb's copy, which holds only in-frame ones; the method was immunoSEQ multiplex PCR. V and J calls plus clone size are reproduced from that table; the DNA served to infer D and trimming. The sample holds roughly 140,000 clones, less than 90% seen once. The chain carries TRBV20-1 and TRBJ1-2; perhaps TRBD1 as D (6 bases). The specimen sequenced was peripheral blood. The receptor was isolated from a human donor in a cohort sampled during active COVID-19. CDR3 region: CSASGRGGSFYGYTF. The CDR3 coding sequence is TGCAGTGCTAGTGGTAGGGGGGGGTCTTTCTATGGCTACACCTTC.